This T cell receptor beta chain was recovered during a study of blood T cell repertoires in COVID-19. Study information: COVID-19 samples from acute and convalescent phases originated in the United States, Italy and Spain. Sources were T cells, B-cell-depleted T cells, or PBMCs; the material itself was cDNA or gDNA.

Original analysis: Amplification from reference gene primers served as the basis for estimated nucleated cell counts. The data were produced by immunoSEQ multiplex PCR, yet TCRdb's version contains in-frame clones alone and is incomplete. V and J calls and clone size come straight from that table; D and trimming were deduced from the DNA. The sample carries around 260,000 clones, approximately 90% recorded once. The CDR3 loop spans 13 amino acids. Germline V gene sequence: CDR1 SQVTM, CDR2 ANQGSEA. V was shortened by 3 bases and J by 2 bases, with 10 bases between the two germline ends. The clonotype comes from a man aged 25 to 40 with acute or convalescent COVID-19. Sequences were obtained from peripheral blood. The chain recombines TRBV29-1 with TRBJ2-5, with no clear D. The CDR3 spells CSVEGVSQETQYF. As DNA, the CDR3 is TGCAGCGTTGAGGGCGTAAGTCAAGAGACCCAGTACTTC.